The 7 T cell receptor beta chains presented below share a single source sample, sequenced in a study of CD8+ T cells in alopecia areata. Extracted from the samples, RNA was reverse transcribed into cDNA to serve as the sequencing template. Measured with immunoSEQ multiplex PCR; TCRdb has only the in-frame clones, and not every one. The sample shows hundreds of thousands of clones, roughly 69% of them seen only once. This specimen consisted of CD4+ T cells sorted from blood, obtained at week 0. The receptor set was obtained from a human donor with alopecia areata.

The genes are TRBV29-1 and TRBJ2-1, with 10 bases matching TRBD1. The germline V gene encodes CDR1 SQVTM and CDR2 ANQGSEA. V gave up 4 bases and J gave up 4 bases; unmatched junction bases: 4. The CDR3 spans 14 residues. CDR3 in DNA: TGCAGCGTTGCGGGACAGGGGCGGTACAATGAGCAGTTCTTC. This encodes CSVAGQGRYNEQFF.

The rearrangement uses TRBV10-3 and TRBJ1-6; 10 bases align to TRBD1. The CDR3 consists of 17 residues. The germline V gene encodes CDR1 ENHRY and CDR2 SYGVKD. V shed 0 bases, J shed 8 bases, and the junction held 7 bases outside the gene matches. As DNA, the CDR3 is TGTGCCATCAGTGAGTCGGACAGGGGGAAGATTGATTCACCCCTCCACTTT. Protein sequence: CAISESDRGKIDSPLHF.

V usage is TRBV7-2 and J usage is TRBJ1-2; 7 positions match TRBD1. The CDR3 extends over 15 amino acids. Germline-derived CDR1 and CDR2 are SGHTA and FQGNSA. Trimming removed 5 bases from V and 1 base from J; junction bases left unmatched: 7. The CDR3 sequence: CASSPWGQLNYGYTF. As DNA, the CDR3 is TGTGCCAGCAGCCCTTGGGGACAGCTTAACTATGGCTACACCTTC. Using reference TRBV7-2 and TRBJ1-2 for the parts outside the CDR3, the full variable domain is GAGVSQSPSNKVTEKGKDVELRCDPISGHTALYWYRQSLGQGLEFLIYFQGNSAPDKSGLPSDRFSAERTGGSVSTLTIQRTQQEDSAVYLCASSPWGQLNYGYTFGSGTRLTVV.

The rearrangement uses TRBV29-1 and TRBJ2-5; D is uncertain. In germline, CDR1 is SQVTM, CDR2 ANQGSEA. CDR3 length: 15 residues. V dropped 4 bases and J dropped 2 bases, with 17 bases sitting between them. DNA for the CDR3: TGCAGCGTTGGGGGAATGCTGTCAACTCAAGAGACCCAGTACTTC. Its translation is CSVGGMLSTQETQYF.

Note on this clone: Different DNA sequences within this sample yield the same CDR3. V gene TRBV29-1 combines with J gene TRBJ2-1; 7 bases are shared with TRBD2. Germline V CDR1 and CDR2: SQVTM, ANQGSEA. The CDR3 runs to 14 residues. V dropped 3 bases and J dropped 0; count of bases not matched to a gene: 2. Here the CDR3 DNA reads TGCAGCGTTGATCCGGGGGGCTCCTACAATGAGCAGTTCTTC. As protein: CSVDPGGSYNEQFF.

This clone showed up just a few times. The J gene is TRBJ1-1, the V gene TRBV27; D gene uncertain. CDR1 MNHEY and CDR2 SMNVEV come from the germline V gene (reference sequence). V was clipped by 6 bases and J by 1 base, with 12 bases between them. The CDR3 is 14 residues long. CDR3 sequence reads: CASSSRTANTEAFF. CDR3 bases: TGTGCCAGCAGCTCTAGGACGGCGAACACTGAAGCTTTCTTT.

This clone has a single count. V and J are TRBV7-9 and TRBJ2-1; D is uncertain. The length of the CDR3 is 14 residues. Trimming pared 1 base from V and 1 base from J, leaving 5 bases between. Germline CDR1 SEHNR, CDR2 FQNEAQ (reference sequence). CDR3 in DNA: TGTGCCAGCAGCTTAGGTAGATCCTACAATGAGCAGTTCTTC. It codes for CASSLGRSYNEQFF.